Below are 8 T cell receptor beta chains sequenced from a single sample in a study of response to subunit inactivated influenza vaccine. Via MiXCR, TCRdb re-called the RT-PCR reads, giving one row per CDR3 protein. Of just under 550,000 distinct CDR3 sequences listed, around a quarter were seen once; the top ten hold about 2.8%. Another study also made use of these data, one on T cells expressing NK-cell markers. That study adds: With UMIs, 5'RACE template switching was used to make TCR beta cDNA.

Source: CD4+ T cells sorted from PBMCs, taken 11 to 12 days after vaccination. The receptors stem from a man aged 50-60 years who received an inactivated influenza vaccine.

In its sample, this clonotype was seen a few times. This sequence joins TRBV29-1 and TRBJ2-2, with D unresolved. CDR1 and CDR2 from the germline V gene are SQVTM and ANQGSEA. V dropped 4 bases and J dropped 1 base, with 10 bases sitting between them. The CDR3 consists of 14 residues. The CDR3 region is CSVVSVENTGELFF. The CDR3 coding sequence is TGCAGCGTTGTAAGCGTCGAGAACACCGGGGAGCTGTTTTTT.

The chain carries TRBV29-1 and TRBJ2-3; no definite D call. CDR3 length: 12 amino acids. Germline CDR1 SQVTM, CDR2 ANQGSEA. V lost 7 bases, J lost 7 bases, and 15 bases lay in between. The CDR3 here is CSASWTEHTQYF. CDR3 bases: TGCAGCGCTTCTTGGACCGAACATACGCAGTATTTT.

The chain links TRBV10-3 to TRBJ2-7, with a weak D call TRBD1 (6 bases). CDR3 length: 12 amino acids. Germline V gene lookup returns CDR1 ENHRY and CDR2 SYGVKD. Trimming removed 5 bases from V and 7 bases from J, with 12 bases in between. The CDR3 loop is CAISLRGQEQYF. For the CDR3, the DNA is TGTGCCATCAGTCTCAGAGGACAGGAGCAGTACTTC.

The chain recombines TRBV7-2 with TRBJ2-5; TRBD2 agrees at 10 bases. The junction had 6 bases not matched to a gene; V was cut back by 6 bases and J by 2 bases. Germline-derived CDR1 and CDR2 are SGHTA and FQGNSA. The CDR3 has 15 amino acids. In DNA, the CDR3 is TGTGCCAGCAGGCCCCCGGGACTAGCGCAAGAGACCCAGTACTTC. This encodes CASRPPGLAQETQYF.

The J gene is TRBJ1-5, the V gene TRBV4-1, with 7 bases lining up with TRBD1. In germline, CDR1 is MGHRA, CDR2 YSYEKL. The CDR3 extends over 15 amino acids. V was pared by 3 bases and J by 5 bases, with 7 bases of the junction left unmatched. The CDR3 sequence: CASSQGDSRDQPQHF. CDR3 coding DNA: TGCGCCAGCAGCCAGGGGGACAGCAGGGATCAGCCCCAGCATTTT.

V is TRBV28 and J is TRBJ2-3; 8 bases are a match to TRBD1. CDR3 length equals 16 residues. Germline V gene sequence: CDR1 MDHEN, CDR2 SYDVKM. The trim removed 4 bases at V and 5 bases at J, leaving 11 bases unmatched. CDR3 in DNA: TGTGCCAGCAGTTCCTTCGGCAGGGGGCGCATAGATACGCAGTATTTT. This gives the protein CASSSFGRGRIDTQYF.

The chain recombines TRBV3-1 with TRBJ1-4; D not certain. V lost 4 bases and J lost 6, with 15 bases in between. Germline CDR1 is LGHDT and CDR2 is YNNKEL (reference sequence). This CDR3 region has 15 residues. CDR3 sequence: CASSPRPFGDEKLFF. In DNA form, the CDR3 reads TGTGCCAGCAGCCCGAGGCCATTTGGGGATGAAAAACTGTTTTTT.

This chain uses TRBV4-1 with TRBJ1-2; 10 nucleotides align to TRBD1. In germline, CDR1 is MGHRA, CDR2 YSYEKL. The CDR3 has 15 amino acids. V was pared by 4 bases and J by 3 bases, with 5 bases of the junction left unmatched. The CDR3 protein is CASSPGTGVDYGYTF. In DNA, the CDR3 is TGCGCCAGCAGCCCCGGGACAGGGGTTGACTATGGCTACACCTTC.